This T cell receptor (beta chain) was retrieved from a study of blood T cells in healthy people across ages (dated by TCRdb to the mid-2010s). As for the study more broadly: In model experiments, template switching captured roughly one uniquely barcoded TCR beta cDNA molecule for every two T cells. Donors were grouped into four age groups: young (average roughly 15 years), middle-aged (less than 40), aged (approximately 67) and long-lived (82). To track age-related changes in TCR beta repertoire diversity, the study relied on deep sequencing normalized with unique cDNA molecular identifiers. The study analyzed two additional independent replicas of 1 million unique cDNA reads from the same blood draw for two donors, one aged 18 to 30 and one aged 80 or older.

Comment on this clonotype: The antigen this receptor binds is unknown. No quality values exist for individual bases; no much larger clone is one base distant.

The library was obtained by 5' RACE. The sequencer listed for this sample is Illumina HiSeq 2500. A second PCR of roughly 7 to 11 cycles was performed with a sample-barcoded 5' primer and a J-beta primer mix. Each TCR beta cDNA molecule received a unique molecular identifier from a template-switch 5' adaptor carrying 12 random nucleotides. At least 2.5 million CDR3-containing paired-end reads were obtained from each sample. The Mint cDNA synthesis kit, primed by a TRBC-specific oligonucleotide, was used to synthesize first-strand cDNA from all RNA. Following uracil-DNA glycosylase treatment, a first 18-cycle PCR with universal primers M1SS and BC2_uni_R was performed on all cDNA. The published analysis was carried out like this. Each sample was normalized by randomly selecting 1 million high-quality reads, each carrying a distinct molecular identifier. Reads with shared molecular identifiers were discarded instead of being binned into consensus sequences. MiTCR, run with a Q25 quality threshold and the strictest error-elimination algorithm, handled CDR3 identification, clonotype clustering and error correction. Lower-bound total TCR beta diversity was estimated with a nonparametric unseen species model using Euler transformation. TCRdb passed the public sequencing reads through fastp at Q25 and MiXCR, retaining productive beta sequences. Each record represents a unique CDR3 protein, reported with the most common genes and DNA among its rows. TCRdb's processing, not the authors' own work, is the source of the V and J calls. Recorded for this sample are over a million distinct CDR3 sequences; roughly 24% of them occurred a single time. The ten largest clonotypes hold approximately 0.75% of the sample.

Via the germline V gene, CDR1 is SGHTA and CDR2 FQGNSA. The cysteine opens and the phenylalanine closes a CDR3 of 15 amino acids. Only the CDR3 DNA stays, 45 bases, in frame from base 1. The donors were roughly 40 Caucasian individuals from Russia, aged 6 to 90 years, who were systemically healthy. Each donor gave around 9.5 milliliters of peripheral blood, collected into EDTA-treated Vacutainer tubes. Ficoll-Paque density-gradient centrifugation was used to isolate PBMCs, with at least 7 million per sample. Trizol reagent was used to extract total RNA from PBMCs, with at least 5.5 micrograms per sample. Naive CD45RAhigh/CD27high T cell percentages were measured by flow cytometry on a PBMC aliquot from every donor. Beyond this particular receptor, the publication reports: Bulk unsorted PBMC profiling prevented conclusive comparison of naive and antigen-experienced compartments. Because the CMV infection status of the donors was unknown, age-related changes in expanded clonotypes may potentially have been confounded. A strong correlation was found between observed TCR beta diversity and the percentage of naive T cells measured by flow cytometry. Estimates of total diversity based on one million sequenced T cells were regarded as lower bounds and as underestimates. Observed TCR beta diversity per million T cells fell roughly linearly with age, and a significant reduction was already apparent by age around 39. Compared with the aged group, the long-lived group had more naive CD4+ T cells, fewer expanded clones and increased TCR diversity, a pattern suggesting age selection.

This sample also belongs to another study, concerning T cells of mothers and their children. From the second report: Nine systemically healthy Caucasian individuals served as donors, namely three mothers together with their six children. cDNA synthesis consumed the entire amount of extracted RNA, loaded at about 1.5 ug RNA in each 15 ul reaction. In the second PCR, the M1S primer introduced both the sample barcodes and 2-4 random nucleotides. Over 10 million TCR beta CDR3 reads came from each mother, compared with approximately 2.8 million reads from each child. Thymic selection similarly shapes TCR recombination output in related and unrelated pairs, with minor effect from inherited differences. Related mother-child pairs always showed normalized repertoire overlap that was slightly higher than in unrelated mother-child pairs, though the difference was never significant. No persistent microchimeric T cell clones were found, with a detection sensitivity of approximately 110 clones per million clonotypes. The study used deep NGS to compare TCR beta repertoires of mothers and children, seeking features distinguishing related mother-child pairs from unrelated individuals. Mothers averaged approximately 41 +/- 4 years of age and children averaged about 10 +/- 4 years. After adapter ligation was performed with NEBNext reagents, the libraries were sequenced on an Illumina HiSeq 2000 with 100+100 nt paired-end reads. To prevent cross-contamination, the mother and child libraries were prepared one month apart and sequenced in separate runs. For each donor, between about 450,000 and 2,300,000 distinct TCR beta clonotypes were identified. Naive TCR beta clonotypes were estimated from low-frequency clonotypes matched to each donor's FACS-determined naive share, without sorting.

Material for sequencing was blood. The sequence was obtained from a girl aged 2-10 years in good health. The chain couples TRBV7-2 to TRBJ2-5; 7 of the junction bases match TRBD2. The DNA end is more similar to TRBJ2-7, so the J call may be wrong. At the DNA level, the sequence is TGTGCCAGCAGCTTAGCCCCCTCGGGGGGTTACGAGCAGTACTTC. This gives the protein CASSLAPSGGYEQYF.